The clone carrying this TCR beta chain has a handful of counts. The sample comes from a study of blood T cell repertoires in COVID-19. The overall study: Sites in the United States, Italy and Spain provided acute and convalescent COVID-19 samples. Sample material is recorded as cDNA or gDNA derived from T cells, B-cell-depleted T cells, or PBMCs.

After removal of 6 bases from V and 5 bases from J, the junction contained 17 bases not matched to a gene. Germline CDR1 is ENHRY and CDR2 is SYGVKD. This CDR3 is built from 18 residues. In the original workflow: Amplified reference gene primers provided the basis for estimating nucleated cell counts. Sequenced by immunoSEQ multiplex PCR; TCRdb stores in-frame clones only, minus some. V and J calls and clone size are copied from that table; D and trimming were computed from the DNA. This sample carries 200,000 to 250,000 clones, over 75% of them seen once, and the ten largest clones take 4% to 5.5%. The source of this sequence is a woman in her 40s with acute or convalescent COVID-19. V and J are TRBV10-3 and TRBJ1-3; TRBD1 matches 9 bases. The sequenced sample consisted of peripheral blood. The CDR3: CAIRGALPGQGPRNTIYF. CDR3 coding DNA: TGTGCCATCAGAGGGGCCTTGCCGGGACAGGGTCCCCGAAACACCATATATTTT.